This T cell receptor beta chain was captured in a study of OX40 agonist ivuxolimab in advanced cancers. This clone showed up just once. Germline assignment: CDR1 KGHSH and CDR2 LQKENI. V shed 3 bases and J shed 5 bases, with 20 bases lying between them. This CDR3 comprises 17 residues. TCRdb keeps only in-frame clones here, not all; method: immunoSEQ multiplex PCR. Seen here are around 33,000 clones, roughly 80% observed once, and the top ten hold 2.6%. The V and J genes are TRBV18 and TRBJ2-1; possible D gene TRBD2, 7 bases. The sample in question was CD4+ or CD8+ T cells sorted from blood, obtained in a trial of the OX40 agonist ivuxolimab. This TCR was sampled from an adult with an advanced solid tumor such as melanoma, head and neck, liver or kidney cancer. The CDR3 DNA reads TGTGCCAGCTCACCTTCGGGGGCGGGGGACAAAAACAATGAGCAGTTCTTC. It encodes CASSPSGAGDKNNEQFF. The full variable domain, rest sourced from reference TRBV18 and TRBJ2-1, is NAGVMQNPRHLVRRRGQEARLRCSPMKGHSHVYWYRQLPEEGLKFMVYLQKENIIDESGMPKERFSAEFPKEGPSILRIQQVVRGDSAAYFCASSPSGAGDKNNEQFFGPGTRLTVL.